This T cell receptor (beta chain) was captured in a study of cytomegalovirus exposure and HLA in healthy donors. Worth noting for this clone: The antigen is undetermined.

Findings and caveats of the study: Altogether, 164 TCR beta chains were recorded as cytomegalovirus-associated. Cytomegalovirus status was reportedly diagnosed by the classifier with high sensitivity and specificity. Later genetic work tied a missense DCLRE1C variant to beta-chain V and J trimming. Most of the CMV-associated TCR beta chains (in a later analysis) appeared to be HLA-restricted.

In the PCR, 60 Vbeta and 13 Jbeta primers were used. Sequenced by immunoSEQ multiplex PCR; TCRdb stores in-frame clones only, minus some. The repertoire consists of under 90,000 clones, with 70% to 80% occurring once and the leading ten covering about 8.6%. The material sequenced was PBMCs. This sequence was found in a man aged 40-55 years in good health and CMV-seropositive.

DNA of the CDR3: TGTGCCAGCAGTTACTCTGGGAGGAGCTACACCTTC. It translates to CASSYSGRSYTF. The rearrangement joins TRBV6-5 to TRBJ1-2; no reliable D call. Trimming cost V 0 bases and J 9 bases, with 8 bases left between them. Germline V gene data show CDR1 as MNHEY and CDR2 as SVGAGI. The CDR3 consists of 12 residues.